This T cell receptor (beta chain) comes out of a study of vaccination effects on CD4 cells after COVID-19. Prior to sequencing, the ViraFEST assay stimulated PBMC with viral peptide pools, which expanded the antigen-specific CD4+ T cells. Cultured cells yielded isolated CD4+ T cells after 10 to 11 days. Nucleocapsid antibody tests were negative, and the vaccine recipients had no prior SARS-CoV-2 infection. For this clone: Its antigen is not identified.

The germline V gene has CDR1 LGHDT and CDR2 YNNKEL (reference sequence). V lost 3 bases to trimming and J lost 6 bases, with 6 bases between them. The length of the CDR3 is 12 residues. The data were produced by immunoSEQ multiplex PCR, yet TCRdb's version contains in-frame clones alone and is incomplete. Here the sample spans fewer than 25,000 clones, 55% to 75% being singletons. Specimen: CD4+ T cells from PBMCs cultured with HCoV-NL63 spike peptides, collected before COVID-19 vaccination. The rearrangement uses TRBV3-1 (or the pseudogene TRBV3-2) and TRBJ1-5; no clear D. This clonotype was obtained from a human donor who received a COVID-19 vaccine. CDR3 loop: CASSHLSQPQHF. The CDR3 bases are TGTGCCAGCAGCCATTTAAGTCAGCCCCAGCATTTT.